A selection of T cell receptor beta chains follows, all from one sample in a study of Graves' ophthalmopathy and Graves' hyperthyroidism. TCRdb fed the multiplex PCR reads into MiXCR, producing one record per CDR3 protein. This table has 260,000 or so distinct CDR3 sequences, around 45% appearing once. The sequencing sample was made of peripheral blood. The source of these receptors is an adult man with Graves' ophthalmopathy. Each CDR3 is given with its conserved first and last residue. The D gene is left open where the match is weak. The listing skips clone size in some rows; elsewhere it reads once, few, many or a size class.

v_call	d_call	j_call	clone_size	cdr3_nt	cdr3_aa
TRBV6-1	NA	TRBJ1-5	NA	TGTGCCAGCAGTGTTCTTGATGGCAATCAGCCCCAGCATTTT	CASSVLDGNQPQHF
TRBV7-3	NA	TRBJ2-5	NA	TGTGCCAGCAGCCCGGGGAGGGGGGAGACCCAGTACTTC	CASSPGRGETQYF
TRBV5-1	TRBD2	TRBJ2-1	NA	TGCGCCAGCAGCTGGACTAGCGGGGTCAATGAGCAGTTCTTC	CASSWTSGVNEQFF
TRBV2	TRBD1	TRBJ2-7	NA	TGTGCCAGCAGCCAATCGGGGCGACAGGGCTCCTACGAGCAGTACTTC	CASSQSGRQGSYEQYF
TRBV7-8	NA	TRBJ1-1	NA	TGTGCCAGCAGCTTAGTCACCGGGGTCGGAACTGAAGCTTTCTTT	CASSLVTGVGTEAFF
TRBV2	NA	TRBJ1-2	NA	TGTGCCGCCGGGACACCCGGGATTTTTGGAGGCTACACCTTC	CAAGTPGIFGGYTF
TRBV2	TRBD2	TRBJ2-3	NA	TGTGCCAGCAAAAAGCGGGAGAGTGCAGATACGCAGTATTTT	CASKKRESADTQYF
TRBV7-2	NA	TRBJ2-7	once	TGTGCCAGCAGATCACCTCGCGGGGAGCCCTACGAGCAGTACTTC	CASRSPRGEPYEQYF
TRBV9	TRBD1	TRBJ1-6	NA	TGCGCCAGCAGCGTGGACAGGGGATATAATTCACCCCTCCACTTT	CASSVDRGYNSPLHF
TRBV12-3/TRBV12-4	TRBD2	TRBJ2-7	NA	TGTGCCAGCAGCCCGGGACTAGCGGAGCTCTCCTACGAGCAGTACTTC	CASSPGLAELSYEQYF
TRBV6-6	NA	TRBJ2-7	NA	TGTGCCAGCAGTTCCCCGCAGGGGAGGGCCTTCCACGAGCAGTACTTC	CASSSPQGRAFHEQYF
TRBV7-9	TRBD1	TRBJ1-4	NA	TGTGCCAGCAGCCTAGGACAGGGCCCACTGTTTTTT	CASSLGQGPLFF
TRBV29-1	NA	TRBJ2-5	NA	TGCAGCGTTGAAGCGGAGGAGGGCGAGCTGTACTTC	CSVEAEEGELYF
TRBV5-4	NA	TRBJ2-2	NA	TGTGCCAGCAGCCAAGTGGAGACTCTGAACACCGGGGAGCTGTTTTTT	CASSQVETLNTGELFF
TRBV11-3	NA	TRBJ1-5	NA	TGTGCCAGCAGCGACCCAGGGAGCAATCAGCCCCAGCATTTT	CASSDPGSNQPQHF
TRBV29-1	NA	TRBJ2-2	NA	TGCAGCGTTCGAGACGGGGCTTTACCCGGGGAGCTGTTTTTT	CSVRDGALPGELFF
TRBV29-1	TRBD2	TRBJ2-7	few	TGCAGCGCCTTAGCGGGGGGTCACTACGAGCAGTACTTC	CSALAGGHYEQYF
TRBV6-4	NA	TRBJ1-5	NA	TGTGCCGAATACGGGCTAGTCGACAATCAGCCCCAGCATTTT	CAEYGLVDNQPQHF
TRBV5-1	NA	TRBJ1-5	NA	TGCGCCAGCAGCTTGCGAGGGCTTAGCAATCAGCCCCAGCATTTT	CASSLRGLSNQPQHF
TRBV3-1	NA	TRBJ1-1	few	TGTGCCAGCAGCCAAGATCGTGGGCCCTTGAACACTGAAGCTTTCTTT	CASSQDRGPLNTEAFF
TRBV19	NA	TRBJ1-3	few	TGTGCCACCGTGAAAGGAAACACCATATATTTT	CATVKGNTIYF
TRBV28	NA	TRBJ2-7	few	TGTGCCAGCCACCAAAGAGGAGGAAGCGAGCAGTACTTC	CASHQRGGSEQYF
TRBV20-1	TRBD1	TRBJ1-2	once	TGCAGTGCTAGAGAGGATGGAGGGACAGGGCTAAACTATGGCTACACCTTC	CSAREDGGTGLNYGYTF
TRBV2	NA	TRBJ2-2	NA	TGTGCCAGCAGCGGTACCCGGACCGGGGAGCTGTTTTTT	CASSGTRTGELFF
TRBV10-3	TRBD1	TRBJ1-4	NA	TGTGCCAGCAGTTGGACAGGATCCAATGAAAAACTGTTTTTT	CASSWTGSNEKLFF
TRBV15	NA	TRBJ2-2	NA	TGTGCCACCAGCAGAGATGTGGCGGGACCGAACACCGGGGAGCTGTTTTTT	CATSRDVAGPNTGELFF
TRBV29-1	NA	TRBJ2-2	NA	TGCAGCGTGGTGGGGTTTACCGGGGAGCTGCTTTTT	CSVVGFTGELLF
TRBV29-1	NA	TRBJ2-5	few	TGCAGCGTTGAAGATCTTCGTGGTCTTTCGAGGGAGACCCAGTACTTC	CSVEDLRGLSRETQYF
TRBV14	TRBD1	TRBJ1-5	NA	TGTGCCAGCAGCCGGACAGGGACCAATCAGCCCCAGCATTTT	CASSRTGTNQPQHF
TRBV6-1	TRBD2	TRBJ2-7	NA	TGTGCCAGCAGTGGAGGGAGGGGCCCCTACGAGCAGTACTTC	CASSGGRGPYEQYF
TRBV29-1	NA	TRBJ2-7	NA	TGCAGCGTTCTACAGGGGGGGGGCTCCTACGAGCAGTACTTC	CSVLQGGGSYEQYF
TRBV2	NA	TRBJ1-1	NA	TGTGCCAGCAGAGGGGCAAACGCTGAAGCTTCCTTT	CASRGANAEASF
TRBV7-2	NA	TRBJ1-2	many	TGTGCCAGCAGATTACTGAGAAACTATGGCTACACCTTC	CASRLLRNYGYTF
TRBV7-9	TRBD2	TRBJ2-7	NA	TGTGCCAGCAGCTTAGCACTAGCGGGAGCCCCGAGCTCCTACGAGCAGTACTTC	CASSLALAGAPSSYEQYF
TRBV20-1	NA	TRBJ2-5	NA	TGCAGTGCTACAAGGGGGGGGCAAGGGACCCAGTACTTC	CSATRGGQGTQYF
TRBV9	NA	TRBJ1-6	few	TGTGCCAGCAGCTTAGGGCAGCCTTACTCACCCCTCCACTTT	CASSLGQPYSPLHF
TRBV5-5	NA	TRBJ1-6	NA	TGTGCCAGCAGCCACCCCCCGGGTAATTCACCCCTCCACTTT	CASSHPPGNSPLHF
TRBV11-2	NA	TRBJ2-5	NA	TGTGCCAGCAGCTTAGACCACAGGAGGCAAGAGACCCAGTACTTC	CASSLDHRRQETQYF
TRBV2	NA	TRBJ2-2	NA	TGTGCCAGCAAAGAGGGAGGCTACACCGGGGAGCTGTTTTTT	CASKEGGYTGELFF
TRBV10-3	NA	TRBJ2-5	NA	TGTGCCAGCAGTTACTCGAGGCAGGGGCAAGAGACCCAGTACTTC	CASSYSRQGQETQYF
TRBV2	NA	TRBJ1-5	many	TGTGCCAGCAGCCCATCGGTCAATCAGCCCCAGCATTTT	CASSPSVNQPQHF
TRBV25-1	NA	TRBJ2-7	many	TGTGCCAGCAGTGATTACGAGCAGTACTTC	CASSDYEQYF
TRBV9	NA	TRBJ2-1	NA	TGTGCCAGCAGCGTAGGTGCGATTCATGAGCAGTTCTTC	CASSVGAIHEQFF
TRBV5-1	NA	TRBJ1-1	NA	TGCGCCAGCAGCTTGGAGGCAGGGTCGCACACTGAAGCTTTCTTT	CASSLEAGSHTEAFF